This T cell receptor (beta chain) was sequenced during a study of blood T cell repertoires in COVID-19. Study in general: T cells, B-cell-depleted T cells, or PBMCs supplied cDNA or gDNA.

The authors' processing: Amplification of reference gene primers provided the estimated nucleated cell counts. Repertoires were generated with immunoSEQ multiplex PCR, while TCRdb's copy carries only in-frame clones and drops some. That table furnishes V, J and clone size, whereas the DNA furnished D and trimming. The sample lists approximately 280,000 clones; about nine tenths were seen once. The CDR3 has 15 amino acids. Trimming cost V 4 bases and J 4 bases, with 16 bases left between them. The V gene's germline CDR1 is LNHDA and CDR2 SQIVND (reference sequence). Seattle's cohort entered during active infection and was followed longitudinally.

The sequence was collected from a woman aged 25 to 39 with COVID-19, enrolled during active disease. The rearrangement uses TRBV19 and TRBJ1-2; perhaps TRBD1 as D (5 bases). The sequenced material came from peripheral blood. The CDR3 is CASSSPGVRGYGYTF. The CDR3 DNA sequence: TGTGCCAGTAGTAGTCCGGGGGTGAGAGGCTATGGCTACACCTTC.